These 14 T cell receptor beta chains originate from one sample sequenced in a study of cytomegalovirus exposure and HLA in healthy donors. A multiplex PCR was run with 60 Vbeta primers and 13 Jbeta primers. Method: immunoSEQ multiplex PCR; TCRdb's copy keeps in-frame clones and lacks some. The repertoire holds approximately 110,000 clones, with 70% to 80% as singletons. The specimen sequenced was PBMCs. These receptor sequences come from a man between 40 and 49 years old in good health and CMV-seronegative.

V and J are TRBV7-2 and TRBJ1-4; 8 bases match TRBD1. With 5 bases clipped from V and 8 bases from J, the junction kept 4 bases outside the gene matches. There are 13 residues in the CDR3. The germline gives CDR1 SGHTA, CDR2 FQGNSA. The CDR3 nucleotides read TGTGCCAGCAGCGCCCGGACAGGGGAAAAACTGTTTTTT. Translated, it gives CASSARTGEKLFF.

This CDR3 is CASSQEWGRGWVQTQYF. In DNA form, the CDR3 reads TGTGCCAGCAGCCAAGAGTGGGGTAGGGGCTGGGTGCAGACCCAGTACTTC. This chain connects TRBV14 to TRBJ2-5; weak D call: TRBD1 (5 bases). V lost 0 bases to trimming and J lost 6 bases, with 20 bases between them. Germline assignment: CDR1 SGHDN and CDR2 FVKESK. The length of the CDR3 is 17 residues.

The CDR3 loop reads CASSLLPGTTVFHEQFF. The CDR3 coding sequence is TGTGCCAGCAGCCTCCTACCTGGGACTACCGTTTTCCATGAGCAGTTCTTC. V is TRBV27 and J is TRBJ2-1; 7 nucleotides align to TRBD2. J was trimmed by 8 bases and V by 6 bases; bases with no gene match: 19. CDR1 is MNHEY, CDR2 SMNVEV, per germline (reference sequence). CDR3 size: 17 residues.

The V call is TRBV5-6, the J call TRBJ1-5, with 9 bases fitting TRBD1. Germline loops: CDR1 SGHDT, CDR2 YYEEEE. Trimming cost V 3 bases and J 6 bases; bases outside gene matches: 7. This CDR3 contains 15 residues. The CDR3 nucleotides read TGTGCCAGCAGCTATGGGACAGGGACGTTTCAGCCCCAGCATTTT. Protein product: CASSYGTGTFQPQHF. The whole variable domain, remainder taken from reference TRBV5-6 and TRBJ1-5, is DAGVTQSPTHLIKTRGQQVTLRCSPKSGHDTVSWYQQALGQGPQFIFQYYEEEERQRGNFPDRFSGHQFPNYSSELNVNALLLGDSALYLCASSYGTGTFQPQHFGDGTRLSIL.

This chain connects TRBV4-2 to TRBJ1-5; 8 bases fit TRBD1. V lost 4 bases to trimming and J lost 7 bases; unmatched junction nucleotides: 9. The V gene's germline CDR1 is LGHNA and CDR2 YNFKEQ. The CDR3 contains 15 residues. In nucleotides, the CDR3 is TGTGCCAGCAGCCCTACGGACAGGGAGGACCAGCCCCAGCATTTT. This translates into CASSPTDREDQPQHF.

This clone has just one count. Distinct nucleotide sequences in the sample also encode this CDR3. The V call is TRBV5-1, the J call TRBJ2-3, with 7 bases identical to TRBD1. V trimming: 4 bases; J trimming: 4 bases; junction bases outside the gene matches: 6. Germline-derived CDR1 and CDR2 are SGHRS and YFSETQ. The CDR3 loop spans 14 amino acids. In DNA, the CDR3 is TGCGCCAGCAGCCGGGACAGACCATCAGATACGCAGTATTTT. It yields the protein CASSRDRPSDTQYF.

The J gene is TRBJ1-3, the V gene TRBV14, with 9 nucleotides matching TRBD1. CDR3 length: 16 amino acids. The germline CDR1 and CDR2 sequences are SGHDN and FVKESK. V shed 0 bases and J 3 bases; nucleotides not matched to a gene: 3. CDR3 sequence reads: CASSQETGGYGNTIYF. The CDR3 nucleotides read TGTGCCAGCAGCCAAGAGACAGGGGGATATGGAAACACCATATATTTT.

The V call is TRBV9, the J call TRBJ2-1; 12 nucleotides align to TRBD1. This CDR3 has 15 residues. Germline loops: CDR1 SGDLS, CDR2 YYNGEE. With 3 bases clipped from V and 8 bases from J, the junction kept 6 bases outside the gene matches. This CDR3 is CASSDGDRGLYEQFF. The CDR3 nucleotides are TGTGCCAGCAGCGATGGGGACAGGGGGCTCTATGAGCAGTTCTTC.

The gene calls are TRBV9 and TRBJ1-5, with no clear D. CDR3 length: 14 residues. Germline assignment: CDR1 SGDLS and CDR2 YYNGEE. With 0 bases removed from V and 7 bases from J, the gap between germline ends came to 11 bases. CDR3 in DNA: TGTGCCAGCAGCGTAGGTACAGATATCCAGCCCCAGCATTTT. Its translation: CASSVGTDIQPQHF.

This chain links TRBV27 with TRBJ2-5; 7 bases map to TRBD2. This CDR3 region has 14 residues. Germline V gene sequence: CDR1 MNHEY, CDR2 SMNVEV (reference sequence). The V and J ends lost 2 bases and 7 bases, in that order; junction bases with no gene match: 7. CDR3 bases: TGTGCCAGCAGTTTACTAGTTTCGGGGGGGACCCAGTACTTC. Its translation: CASSLLVSGGTQYF.

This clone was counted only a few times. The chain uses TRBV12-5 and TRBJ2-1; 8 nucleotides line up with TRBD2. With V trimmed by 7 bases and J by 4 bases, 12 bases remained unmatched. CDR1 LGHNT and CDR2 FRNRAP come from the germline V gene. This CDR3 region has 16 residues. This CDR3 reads CASAWYRGGTYNEQFF. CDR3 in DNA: TGTGCTAGTGCCTGGTACCGGGGGGGAACGTACAATGAGCAGTTCTTC.

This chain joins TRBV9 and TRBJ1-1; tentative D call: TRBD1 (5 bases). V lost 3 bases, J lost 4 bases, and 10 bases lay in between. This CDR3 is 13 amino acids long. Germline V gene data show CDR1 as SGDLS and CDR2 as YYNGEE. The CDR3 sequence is CASSAPQGTEAFF. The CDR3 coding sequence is TGTGCCAGCAGCGCCCCCCAGGGCACTGAAGCTTTCTTT. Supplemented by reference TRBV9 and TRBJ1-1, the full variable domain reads DSGVTQTPKHLITATGQRVTLRCSPRSGDLSVYWYQQSLDQGLQFLIQYYNGEERAKGNILERFSAQQFPDLHSELNLSSLELGDSALYFCASSAPQGTEAFFGQGTRLTVV.

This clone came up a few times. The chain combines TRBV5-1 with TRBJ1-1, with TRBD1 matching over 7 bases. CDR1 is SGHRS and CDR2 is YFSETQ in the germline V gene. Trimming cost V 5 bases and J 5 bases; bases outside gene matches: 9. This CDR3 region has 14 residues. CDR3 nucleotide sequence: TGCGCCAGCAGAGGGACAGAGGGAAGAACTGAAGCTTTCTTT. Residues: CASRGTEGRTEAFF.

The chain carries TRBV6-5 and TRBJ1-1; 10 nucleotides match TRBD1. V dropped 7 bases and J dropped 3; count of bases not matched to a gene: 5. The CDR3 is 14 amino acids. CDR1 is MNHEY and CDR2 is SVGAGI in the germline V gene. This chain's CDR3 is CASKRDRGHTEAFF. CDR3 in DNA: TGTGCCAGCAAGAGAGACAGGGGGCACACTGAAGCTTTCTTT.